This TCR beta chain was documented in a study of Graves' ophthalmopathy and Graves' hyperthyroidism. RNA transcripts served as template for amplifying TCR beta CDR3 sequences. HTBI primers were used in a first-round RT-PCR, which preceded a second-round multiplex PCR. Each CDR3 protein gets one entry after TCRdb re-called the multiplex PCR reads with MiXCR. This sample has about 620,000 distinct CDR3 sequences; 22% occur once, and the top ten carry approximately 6.9%. This clonotype was seen repeatedly, ten times or more. This TCR was recovered from a woman younger than 35 with stable Graves' hyperthyroidism. Some clones in this sample may be carry-over from other donors' samples. The sample comprised peripheral blood.

CDR3 DNA: TGTGCCAGCAGTGACGGGACAGGGAGGGAGACCCAGTACTTC. Encoded protein: CASSDGTGRETQYF. The genes are TRBV2 and TRBJ2-5, with 9 bases fitting TRBD1. V shed 3 bases and J 5 bases; nucleotides not matched to a gene: 4. Germline V CDR1 and CDR2: SNHLY, FYNNEI. This CDR3 contains 14 residues.